This T cell receptor beta chain was obtained from a study of CD8 T cells in ankylosing spondylitis. Study observations and caveats: It appeared that ankylosing spondylitis blood was characterized by a TCR beta motif of roughly 8 highly homologous variants. Both synovial fluid and blood in reactive arthritis had previously been reported to carry some motif variants.

The CDR3 loop spans 13 amino acids. Trimming stripped 1 base from V and 4 bases from J, with 4 bases between. Germline assignment: CDR1 SEHNR and CDR2 FQNEAQ (reference sequence). Using quantitative 5'-RACE with molecular barcodes, the authors made TCR beta libraries. TCRdb fed the 5' RACE reads into MiXCR, producing one record per CDR3 protein. This sample has approximately 350,000 distinct CDR3 sequences; roughly 20% occur once, and the top ten carry roughly 13%. Points on this clonotype: Antigen specificity is unknown.

The chain has TRBV7-9 and TRBJ1-4; D gene ambiguous. Source material: blood, either unsorted or a sorted T cell fraction (not recorded which). The clonotype comes from a male donor with ankylosing spondylitis or in good health (not recorded which). The CDR3 DNA reads TGTGCCAGCAGCTTAGAAGTTAATGAAAAACTGTTTTTT. Translating it yields CASSLEVNEKLFF.